This T cell receptor beta chain was documented in a study of OX40 agonist ivuxolimab in advanced cancers. Study details: Enrolled patients in dose escalation had cancers that were hepatocellular carcinoma, melanoma, renal cell or head and neck cancer.

Study-level findings and limits: Averaged across samples, CD8+ T cells carried more expanded clones than CD4+ did.

Judged by abundance, this clone is medium-sized. What it recognizes is unknown. Between the trimmed V and J ends, which lost 3 bases and 4 bases, there was a span of 6 bases. This CDR3 region has 12 residues. The germline V gene has CDR1 LNHDA and CDR2 SQIVND (reference sequence). Profiling relied on immunoSEQ multiplex PCR, and the TCRdb table lists in-frame clones only, not all of them. The data show some 70,000 clones, around nine tenths seen once. The rearrangement joins TRBV19 to TRBJ1-2; D not resolved. Source: CD4+ or CD8+ T cells sorted from blood, taken in a trial of the OX40 agonist ivuxolimab. This receptor was obtained from an adult with an advanced solid tumor such as melanoma, head and neck, liver or kidney cancer. The CDR3 loop reads CASSISIYGYTF. The DNA of the CDR3 is TGTGCCAGTAGTATCAGCATCTATGGCTACACCTTC.